Each of the 18 T cell receptor beta chains below was sequenced from the same sample in a study of blood T cell repertoires in COVID-19. Sequenced by immunoSEQ multiplex PCR; TCRdb stores in-frame clones only, minus some. The sample includes fewer than 250,000 clones, 83% of them seen just once. The sequencing input was PBMCs or T cells enriched from blood (not recorded which). The receptors derive from a middle-aged woman who had been exposed to COVID-19.

This clone has at least ten counts. V and J are TRBV7-9 and TRBJ2-3; 8 bases map to TRBD2. Germline V CDR1 and CDR2: SEHNR, FQNEAQ (reference sequence). CDR3 size: 16 residues. Trimming removed 5 bases from V and 3 bases from J; junction bases left unmatched: 10. CDR3 DNA: TGTGCCAGCAGCCCTCGGGCGGGGGGTACTACAGATACGCAGTATTTT. It is translated as CASSPRAGGTTDTQYF. Complete variable domain (other parts from reference TRBV7-9 and TRBJ2-3): DTGVSQNPRHKITKRGQNVTFRCDPISEHNRLYWYRQTLGQGPEFLTYFQNEAQLEKSRLLSDRFSAERPKGSFSTLEIQRTEQGDSAMYLCASSPRAGGTTDTQYFGPGTRLTVL.

V usage is TRBV7-6 and J usage is TRBJ1-6; TRBD1 matches 11 bases. The V and J ends lost 1 base and 5 bases, in that order; junction bases with no gene match: 7. Germline-derived CDR1 and CDR2 are SGHVS and FNYEAQ. The CDR3 spans 18 residues. This CDR3 reads CASSLGTGGARNNSPLHF. The CDR3 bases are TGTGCCAGCAGCTTAGGGACAGGGGGCGCCAGGAATAATTCACCCCTCCACTTT.

This chain connects TRBV5-1 to TRBJ2-5, with TRBD2 matching over 7 bases. Germline V gives CDR1 SGHRS, CDR2 YFSETQ. The J segment lost 2 bases and the V segment lost 4 bases, leaving 8 bases of the junction unmatched. The CDR3 totals 15 residues. For the CDR3, the DNA is TGCGCCAGCAGCACCGGGACTATCGATCAAGAGACCCAGTACTTC. Its translation is CASSTGTIDQETQYF.

With respect to this clone: One end of the junction varies from germline; a read error may be responsible. The gene calls are TRBV7-7 and TRBJ2-5; D is unclear. Per the germline V gene, CDR1 is SSHAT and CDR2 is FNYEAQ (reference sequence). The CDR3 sequence is 15 residues long. CDR3 in amino acids: CASSLVASISETQYF. The DNA of the CDR3 is TGTGCTAGCAGCTTAGTAGCTTCCATTTCGGAGACCCAGTACTTC.

The table lists this clone with a few counts. V usage is TRBV3-1 (or the pseudogene TRBV3-2) and J usage is TRBJ2-3; possibly TRBD2 for D (5 bases). With 4 bases removed from V and 7 bases from J, the gap between germline ends came to 6 bases. This CDR3 has 11 amino acids. Germline V gene data show CDR1 as LGHDT and CDR2 as YNNKEL (reference sequence). CDR3 nucleotide sequence: TGTGCCAGCAGCCCCGGGAATACGCAGTATTTT. Its translation: CASSPGNTQYF.

This chain joins TRBV5-4 and TRBJ1-6; D is unresolved. CDR3 size: 14 residues. V dropped 4 bases and J dropped 6 bases, with 11 bases sitting between them. Germline V lookup: CDR1 SGHNT, CDR2 YYREEE (reference sequence). CDR3 nucleotide sequence: TGTGCCAGCAGCCGGGAGAGTCGTAATTCACCCCTCCACTTT. This sequence encodes CASSRESRNSPLHF.

V gene TRBV7-2 combines with J gene TRBJ2-3; TRBD1 aligns across 8 bases. Per the germline V gene, CDR1 is SGHTA and CDR2 is FQGNSA. The J segment lost 6 bases and the V segment lost 4 bases, leaving 6 bases of the junction unmatched. CDR3 length: 14 residues. The CDR3 region has the DNA TGTGCCAGCAGCTCGACAGGGGCGGTGGATACGCAGTATTTT. Protein product: CASSSTGAVDTQYF.

The CDR3 region is CASAYSSYNSPLHF. As DNA, the CDR3 is TGTGCCAGCGCGTACAGCTCCTATAATTCACCCCTCCACTTT. V usage is TRBV2 and J usage is TRBJ1-6, with D unclear. The CDR3 runs to 14 residues. The germline V and J ends were trimmed by 8 bases and 0 bases, with 8 bases remaining between them. Germline V gene sequence: CDR1 SNHLY, CDR2 FYNNEI.

In its sample, this clone was seen a few times. V usage is TRBV5-4 and J usage is TRBJ1-2; 9 bases match TRBD1. Germline-derived CDR1 and CDR2 are SGHNT and YYREEE (reference sequence). V was clipped by 3 bases and J by 1 base; unmatched bases: 10. This CDR3 comprises 17 residues. The chain's CDR3 is CASSSPGQGLLNYGYTF. CDR3 nucleotide sequence: TGTGCCAGCAGCTCCCCGGGACAGGGCCTTCTTAACTATGGCTACACCTTC. Full variable domain (missing parts from reference TRBV5-4 and TRBJ1-2): ETGVTQSPTHLIKTRGQQVTLRCSSQSGHNTVSWYQQALGQGPQFIFQYYREEENGRGNFPPRFSGLQFPNYSSELNVNALELDDSALYLCASSSPGQGLLNYGYTFGSGTRLTVV.

The chain combines TRBV27 with TRBJ1-2, with TRBD1 matching over 11 bases. The CDR3 consists of 16 residues. Germline assignment: CDR1 MNHEY and CDR2 SMNVEV (reference sequence). Trimming at V came to 6 bases and at J to 6 bases, leaving 12 bases not matched to a gene. The DNA for the CDR3 is TGTGCCAGCAGGCTCATGGGACAGGGGGAATGGGATGGCTACACCTTC. Its protein product is CASRLMGQGEWDGYTF.

V gene TRBV21-1 combines with J gene TRBJ1-2; the table gives TRBD1 as D, unverified against the DNA. TRBV21-1 is annotated as a pseudogene. The CDR3 consists of 15 residues. CDR3 nucleotides: TGTGCCAGCAGCAAACTTAGGAGCAGGGACTATGGCTACACCTTC. Its protein product is CASSKLRSRDYGYTF.

This sequence joins TRBV5-1 and TRBJ1-1, with D uncertain. V lost 5 bases and J 2 bases, leaving 13 bases between the germline ends. Per germline, CDR1 SGHRS and CDR2 YFSETQ. This CDR3 contains 14 residues. CDR3 in DNA: TGCGCCAGCAGTGAGACGGGAAGAAACACTGAAGCTTTCTTT. As protein: CASSETGRNTEAFF.

The chain combines TRBV18 with TRBJ1-6; 7 positions agree with TRBD1. J gave up 14 bases and V 2 bases, and 24 bases lay outside the gene matches. The germline V gene encodes CDR1 KGHSH and CDR2 LQKENI. The CDR3 consists of 19 residues. CDR3 region: CASSPTKGQHHEMGSALHF. For the CDR3, the DNA is TGTGCCAGCTCACCAACTAAGGGACAGCACCATGAAATGGGTTCGGCCCTCCACTTT.

The chain combines TRBV28 with TRBJ1-2; D perhaps matches TRBD1 (5 bases). The CDR3 is made up of 15 amino acids. V was trimmed by 3 bases and J by 9 bases, leaving 20 bases between them. CDR1 is MDHEN, CDR2 SYDVKM, per germline. The DNA of the CDR3 is TGTGCCAGCAGTTTTGCCAGGGCGGTAGGGTTACGCTACACCTTC. The encoded protein is CASSFARAVGLRYTF.

J is TRBJ2-3 and V is TRBV19; a weak D match, TRBD2 (7 bases). CDR3 length: 17 residues. Trimming took off 1 base at V and 0 bases at J, with 14 bases between the two ends. The germline CDR1 and CDR2 sequences are LNHDA and SQIVND (reference sequence). The CDR3 DNA follows: TGTGCCAGTAGTATAGGAGGGGGGGACCCTAGCACAGATACGCAGTATTTT. Translating gives CASSIGGGDPSTDTQYF.

The chain recombines TRBV12-5 with TRBJ2-7, with 8 nucleotides matching TRBD1. Germline V lookup: CDR1 LGHNT, CDR2 FRNRAP. The CDR3 is 15 residues long. V was clipped by 1 base and J by 5 bases; unmatched bases: 7. CDR3 DNA: TGTGCTAGTGGTTTGGGCCCGACAGGGGTCCACGAGCAGTACTTC. Its translation: CASGLGPTGVHEQYF.

The V and J genes are TRBV4-1 and TRBJ1-1; the D is unclear. In germline, CDR1 is MGHRA, CDR2 YSYEKL. The CDR3 is 14 residues long. V lost 4 bases to trimming and J lost 1 base, with 10 bases between them. The CDR3 DNA reads as TGCGCCAGCAGCCTAATGACTGAGAACACTGAAGCTTTCTTT. Its protein is CASSLMTENTEAFF.

The rearrangement uses TRBV7-3 and TRBJ2-3; no firm D call. This CDR3 is 14 amino acids long. Per the germline V gene, CDR1 is SGHTA and CDR2 is FQGTGA. V was pared by 1 base and J by 0 bases, with 5 bases between. As DNA, the CDR3 is TGTGCCAGCAGCTTAAGTGCGAGCACAGATACGCAGTATTTT. Its translation is CASSLSASTDTQYF.